The T cell receptor (beta chain) under discussion was sequenced for a study of blood T cells in healthy people across ages. Primers used in a second PCR of roughly 6 to 11 cycles were a sample-barcoded 5' primer and a J-beta primer mix. TCRdb reanalysed the 5' RACE reads using MiXCR and keeps one entry per CDR3 protein. The data show 650,000 to 900,000 distinct CDR3 sequences, around two thirds seen once. Notes on this clonotype: What it binds is not known.

The V gene's germline CDR1 is SGHTS and CDR2 YDEGEE. CDR3 length: 13 residues. V lost 1 base to trimming and J lost 7 bases; unmatched junction nucleotides: 2. The study's findings and limits: Higher diversity and more naive CD4+ cells were features of long-lived donors, compared to aged donors.

This clonotype was obtained from a man younger than 45 in good health. The genes are TRBV5-8 and TRBJ2-4, with 7 bases fitting TRBD2. The sample taken for sequencing was blood. This chain's CDR3 is CASSLKLANIQYF. Written as DNA, the CDR3 is TGTGCCAGCAGCTTGAAACTAGCGAACATTCAGTACTTC.